The 32 T cell receptor beta chains in this list originate from one sample, sequenced in a study of T cells after yellow fever vaccination. MiXCR, applied by TCRdb to the 5' RACE reads, yields one record per CDR3 protein. The sample records hundreds of thousands of distinct CDR3 sequences, 9% to 15% being singletons. The sequenced sample was PBMCs, obtained on the day of the yellow fever booster vaccination. The receptor set was obtained from a man younger than 40 who received the YFV17D yellow fever vaccine.

This clonotype was detected ten times or more. This chain uses TRBV20-1 with TRBJ2-1; D unresolved. The V gene's germline CDR1 is DFQATT and CDR2 SNEGSKA (reference sequence). Trimming removed 1 base at V and 6 bases at J, with 10 bases between. The CDR3 is made up of 13 amino acids. In nucleotides, the CDR3 is TGCAGTGCTAGAGCTATTCTAGTCAATGAGCAGTTCTTC. Its protein is CSARAILVNEQFF.

The chain is built from TRBV6-5 and TRBJ1-1, with 8 bases fitting TRBD1. Trimming at V came to 6 bases and at J to 1 base, leaving 10 bases not matched to a gene. Germline assignment: CDR1 MNHEY and CDR2 SVGAGI. This CDR3 is built from 16 residues. DNA for the CDR3: TGTGCCAGCAGACCGGGACAGGTTAATAAGAACACTGAAGCTTTCTTT. This encodes CASRPGQVNKNTEAFF.

About this clonotype: This may be a read error: a much more frequent sequence differs by one nucleotide. The chain couples TRBV9 to TRBJ2-7, with a possible D match to TRBD2 (5 bases). Germline V CDR1 and CDR2: SGDLS, YYNGEE. This CDR3 is built from 16 residues. The V end lost 0 bases, the J end lost 3 bases, and 16 bases lay between the germline ends. The CDR3, as DNA: TGTGCCAGCAGCGTAGCGGGGTCGTGGGCGCTCTACGAGCAGTACTTC. It specifies CASSVAGSWALYEQYF.

The chain combines TRBV28 with TRBJ2-3; TRBD2 matches at 8 bases. With V trimmed by 6 bases and J by 4 bases, 9 bases remained unmatched. The CDR3 is 15 amino acids. Germline CDR1 MDHEN, CDR2 SYDVKM. CDR3 protein: CASSLPAGGADTQYF. The CDR3 DNA sequence: TGTGCCAGCAGCTTACCGGCGGGGGGCGCAGATACGCAGTATTTT.

The chain links TRBV10-2 to TRBJ2-7; 8 bases match TRBD1. The CDR3 contains 15 residues. Looked up from germline, CDR1 is WSHSY and CDR2 is SAAADI. V lost 3 bases to trimming and J lost 2 bases; unmatched junction nucleotides: 6. CDR3 nucleotides: TGCGCCAGCAGTGACCCGGGACAGGCTACCTACGAGCAGTACTTC. Translating gives CASSDPGQATYEQYF.

This sequence joins TRBV6-2 or TRBV6-3 and TRBJ2-1, with TRBD1 matching 10 bases. The V gene end was trimmed by 6 bases and the J gene end by 4 bases; junction bases not matched to a gene: 9. CDR3 size: 16 residues. CDR1 is MNHEY and CDR2 is SVGEGT in the germline V gene. CDR3 nucleotide sequence: TGTGCCAGCAGAACGAGGACAGGGGGATTGTACAATGAGCAGTTCTTC. As protein: CASRTRTGGLYNEQFF.

This chain uses TRBV19 with TRBJ2-7; D not certain. The germline gives CDR1 LNHDA, CDR2 SQIVND (reference sequence). The CDR3 totals 14 residues. Trimming left V 10 bases short and J 1 base short, with 17 bases between. CDR3 in DNA: TGTGCCACCAAAACTACGGGCCCTTCCTACGAGCAGTACTTC. This codes for CATKTTGPSYEQYF.

A few counts support this clonotype. The chain links TRBV7-8 to TRBJ1-1; 7 bases match TRBD1. The CDR3 has 16 residues. CDR1 is SGHVS and CDR2 is FQNEAQ in the germline V gene. The V gene end was trimmed by 5 bases and the J gene end by 4 bases; junction bases not matched to a gene: 13. The DNA for the CDR3 is TGTGCCAGCAGCAGCCGGGACAGACCCGTAGTCACTGAAGCTTTCTTT. It translates to CASSSRDRPVVTEAFF.

This clonotype came up a few times. This chain connects TRBV20-1 to TRBJ1-1, with 7 positions matching TRBD1. V was clipped by 3 bases and J by 4 bases; unmatched bases: 5. CDR1 DFQATT and CDR2 SNEGSKA come from the germline V gene (reference sequence). The CDR3 totals 13 residues. The CDR3 loop reads CSASVRGVTEAFF. In nucleotides, the CDR3 is TGCAGTGCTAGTGTCAGGGGGGTCACTGAAGCTTTCTTT.

The J gene is TRBJ1-1, the V gene TRBV6-4, with 8 nucleotides matching TRBD1. The germline V gene encodes CDR1 MRHNA and CDR2 SNTAGT. Losses at the gene ends were 6 bases for V and 14 bases for J; bases not matched to a gene: 8. This CDR3 is built from 11 residues. The CDR3 DNA is TGTGCCAGCAGGTGGGACAGGAACCGATTCTTT. This translates into CASRWDRNRFF.

V and J are TRBV15 and TRBJ2-7, with TRBD2 identical over 7 bases. The CDR3 loop spans 15 amino acids. CDR1 is LNHNV, CDR2 YYDKDF, per germline (reference sequence). The ends lost 9 bases at V and 1 base at J; junction bases unmatched: 12. Here the CDR3 reads CATCRDYHDSYEQYF. CDR3 in DNA: TGTGCCACGTGCCGGGACTACCACGATTCCTACGAGCAGTACTTC.

This chain links TRBV5-1 with TRBJ2-1; TRBD1 matches at 8 bases. Germline CDR1 SGHRS, CDR2 YFSETQ. Losses at the gene ends were 4 bases for V and 10 bases for J; bases not matched to a gene: 10. The CDR3 is 14 residues long. In nucleotides, the CDR3 is TGCGCCAGCAGCCAAACCGGGACAGGCTTGGAGCAGTTCTTC. This gives the protein CASSQTGTGLEQFF.

This clonotype occurred many times. The rearrangement uses TRBV20-1 and TRBJ1-1, with a possible D match to TRBD1 (6 bases). V lost 6 bases and J lost 1, with 15 bases in between. Germline V gives CDR1 DFQATT, CDR2 SNEGSKA (reference sequence). The CDR3 is 14 residues long. The DNA for the CDR3 is TGCAGTGCCGCCGGGGGCCTTGAGAACACTGAAGCTTTCTTT. This translates into CSAAGGLENTEAFF.

The sample holds many counts of this clonotype. The rearrangement joins TRBV7-9 to TRBJ2-3; unclear D gene. Trimming removed 0 bases from V and 2 bases from J, with 6 bases in between. Germline V lookup: CDR1 SEHNR, CDR2 FQNEAQ (reference sequence). This CDR3 contains 14 residues. CDR3: CASSLAGPTDTQYF. CDR3 nucleotide sequence: TGTGCCAGCAGCTTAGCGGGTCCCACAGATACGCAGTATTTT.

This clonotype has more than one count but fewer than ten. V usage is TRBV12-3 or TRBV12-4 and J usage is TRBJ1-5; D gene uncertain. V gave up 4 bases and J gave up 5 bases, with 9 bases separating them. There are 13 residues in the CDR3. CDR3 sequence reads: CASSWNKDQPQHF. Written as DNA, the CDR3 is TGTGCCAGCAGTTGGAATAAGGATCAGCCCCAGCATTTT.

This chain links TRBV29-1 with TRBJ2-2; possible D gene TRBD1, 6 bases. Germline CDR1 SQVTM, CDR2 ANQGSEA. Trimming removed 4 bases at V and 5 bases at J, with 14 bases between. The CDR3 runs 14 residues. The CDR3 reads CSVGAAGVTGELFF. The CDR3, as DNA: TGCAGCGTTGGGGCGGCAGGGGTGACCGGGGAGCTGTTTTTT.

This clonotype was counted a few times. The rearrangement links TRBV7-2 to TRBJ1-5; possibly TRBD1 for D (5 bases). The length of the CDR3 is 14 residues. The germline V gene encodes CDR1 SGHTA and CDR2 FQGNSA. With 5 bases removed from V and 5 bases from J, the gap between germline ends came to 13 bases. CDR3 coding DNA: TGTGCCAGCAGCGCCCAGAAAGGGGATCAGCCCCAGCATTTT. Translating it yields CASSAQKGDQPQHF.

The rearrangement uses TRBV25-1 and TRBJ2-5; D ambiguous. Per germline, CDR1 MGHDK and CDR2 SYGVNS. V lost 1 base and J 5 bases, leaving 8 bases between the germline ends. This CDR3 is built from 13 residues. CDR3 region: CASSESERETQYF. In DNA, the CDR3 is TGTGCCAGCAGTGAATCGGAGAGGGAGACCCAGTACTTC.

This chain uses TRBV7-9 with TRBJ1-5; tentative D call: TRBD1 (5 bases). The germline V and J ends were trimmed by 8 bases and 0 bases, with 11 bases remaining between them. Germline V gene data show CDR1 as SEHNR and CDR2 as FQNEAQ (reference sequence). CDR3 size: 14 residues. CDR3 DNA sequence: TGTGCCAGCGGGCCAGGGAATAGCAATCAGCCCCAGCATTTT. Protein sequence: CASGPGNSNQPQHF.

This clonotype was seen more than once but under ten times. The chain joins TRBV7-6 to TRBJ1-1; 7 bases are shared with TRBD1. The CDR3 spans 15 residues. Germline V gene data show CDR1 as SGHVS and CDR2 as FNYEAQ. The V and J ends lost 6 bases and 6 bases, in that order; junction bases with no gene match: 13. CDR3 DNA: TGTGCCAGCAGACGGACAGGCGGGGCCTCCTCTGAAGCTTTCTTT. Amino acid sequence: CASRRTGGASSEAFF.

This clonotype was observed at least ten times. V usage is TRBV18 and J usage is TRBJ2-7; D remains ambiguous. The V end lost 2 bases, the J end lost 6 bases, and 14 bases lay between the germline ends. In germline, CDR1 is KGHSH, CDR2 LQKENI. The CDR3 sequence is 14 residues long. The CDR3 loop reads CASSPTPVGSEQYF. In DNA, the CDR3 is TGTGCCAGCTCACCAACACCAGTCGGTAGCGAGCAGTACTTC.

This clonotype turned up a few times. The rearrangement uses TRBV7-2 and TRBJ2-7, with 7 positions matching TRBD1. This CDR3 region has 15 residues. Germline-derived CDR1 and CDR2 are SGHTA and FQGNSA. With 3 bases clipped from V and 1 base from J, the junction kept 6 bases outside the gene matches. CDR3: CASSFWDSRSYEQYF. The CDR3 region has the DNA TGTGCCAGCAGCTTTTGGGACAGTAGATCCTACGAGCAGTACTTC.

This chain links TRBV14 with TRBJ2-1; the D is unclear. There are 13 residues in the CDR3. V dropped 4 bases and J dropped 4 bases, with 8 bases sitting between them. CDR1 is SGHDN, CDR2 FVKESK, per germline. The CDR3 reads CASSLRIYNEQFF. CDR3 DNA: TGTGCCAGCAGCCTTAGAATTTACAATGAGCAGTTCTTC.

This clonotype was observed a few times. This chain joins TRBV7-8 and TRBJ1-4; D perhaps matches TRBD1 (5 bases). CDR1 and CDR2 from the germline V gene are SGHVS and FQNEAQ. Trimming stripped 5 bases from V and 5 bases from J, with 15 bases between. The CDR3 runs 15 residues. CDR3 protein: CASSLPPAGNEKLFF. CDR3 coding DNA: TGTGCCAGCAGCCTACCACCGGCAGGGAATGAAAAACTGTTTTTT.

The chain carries TRBV29-1 and TRBJ2-7, with 7 bases matching TRBD2. The V segment lost 6 bases and the J segment 2 bases; nucleotides outside the gene matches: 10. The CDR3 runs 14 residues. Germline V CDR1 and CDR2: SQVTM, ANQGSEA. CDR3 sequence reads: CSVGSERGAYEQYF. The CDR3 region has the DNA TGCAGCGTGGGATCGGAGCGGGGCGCCTACGAGCAGTACTTC.

This clonotype came up a few times. The chain carries TRBV7-9 and TRBJ2-4; D is perhaps TRBD2 (6 bases). The CDR3 extends over 15 amino acids. The V gene's germline CDR1 is SEHNR and CDR2 FQNEAQ (reference sequence). The germline V and J ends were trimmed by 5 bases and 15 bases, with 26 bases remaining between them. DNA of the CDR3: TGTGCCAGCAGCCCCGCCGGGACTCAACGGGAGCTTTGGTACTTC. This translates into CASSPAGTQRELWYF. Supplemented by reference TRBV7-9 and TRBJ2-4, the full variable domain reads DTGVSQNPRHKITKRGQNVTFRCDPISEHNRLYWYRQTLGQGPEFLTYFQNEAQLEKSRLLSDRFSAERPKGSFSTLEIQRTEQGDSAMYLCASSPAGTQRELWYFGAGTRLSVL.

This clonotype was recorded a few times. The chain uses TRBV24-1 and TRBJ2-5, with D perhaps matching TRBD1 (6 bases). The CDR3 length is 15 residues. The ends were cut back, 3 bases at V and 5 bases at J, with 15 bases in the middle. CDR1 is KGHDR, CDR2 SFDVKD, per germline. The chain's CDR3 is CATSDSMAGDETQYF. The CDR3 nucleotides read TGTGCCACCAGTGATAGCATGGCAGGGGACGAGACCCAGTACTTC.

V and J are TRBV9 and TRBJ2-5; 7 bases agree with TRBD1. From germline, CDR1 is SGDLS and CDR2 YYNGEE. The length of the CDR3 is 16 residues. V trimming: 6 bases; J trimming: 4 bases; junction bases outside the gene matches: 15. This CDR3 is CASTFTPTGVGETQYF. CDR3 sequence (DNA): TGTGCCAGCACCTTCACTCCTACAGGGGTCGGAGAGACCCAGTACTTC.

J is TRBJ2-1 and V is TRBV9; D is unclear. The CDR3 is 14 amino acids. CDR1 is SGDLS and CDR2 is YYNGEE in the germline V gene. V lost 0 bases to trimming and J lost 1 base, with 5 bases between them. The CDR3 sequence is CASSVEVSYNEQFF. CDR3 DNA sequence: TGTGCCAGCAGCGTAGAGGTTTCCTACAATGAGCAGTTCTTC.

J is TRBJ2-1 and V is TRBV18, with 9 bases identical to TRBD1. Germline V gives CDR1 KGHSH, CDR2 LQKENI. This CDR3 has 16 amino acids. Trimming at V came to 0 bases and at J to 4 bases, leaving 4 bases not matched to a gene. The CDR3 bases are TGTGCCAGCTCACCACCGGGGACAGGGACTTACAATGAGCAGTTCTTC. Protein product: CASSPPGTGTYNEQFF.

This clonotype was counted a few times. This chain links TRBV7-2 with TRBJ1-2; D remains ambiguous. This CDR3 is 13 amino acids long. V lost 1 base, J lost 3 bases, and 6 bases lay in between. Germline CDR1 is SGHTA and CDR2 is FQGNSA. CDR3: CASSLGRYYGYTF. For the CDR3, the DNA is TGTGCCAGCAGCTTAGGGCGGTACTATGGCTACACCTTC.

This clonotype appeared many times. V is TRBV20-1 and J is TRBJ2-2, with 8 bases that match TRBD2. With 7 bases clipped from V and 7 bases from J, the junction kept 14 bases outside the gene matches. The CDR3 is 15 residues long. Germline V gene sequence: CDR1 DFQATT, CDR2 SNEGSKA (reference sequence). The CDR3 nucleotides are TGCAGTGTCCTAAATTCGGGAGGGCCGATCGGGGAGCTGTTTTTT. It is translated as CSVLNSGGPIGELFF.